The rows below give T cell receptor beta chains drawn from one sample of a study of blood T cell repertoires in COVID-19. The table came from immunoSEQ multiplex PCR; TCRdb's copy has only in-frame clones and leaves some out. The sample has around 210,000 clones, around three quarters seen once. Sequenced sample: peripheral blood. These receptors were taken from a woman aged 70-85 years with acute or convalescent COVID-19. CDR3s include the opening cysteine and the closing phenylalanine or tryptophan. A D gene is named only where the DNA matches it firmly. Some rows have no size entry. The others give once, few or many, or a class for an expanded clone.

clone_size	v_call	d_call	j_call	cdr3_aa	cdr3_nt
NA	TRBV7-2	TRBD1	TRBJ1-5	CASSPGDRGREQPQHF	TGTGCCAGCAGCCCAGGCGACAGGGGAAGAGAGCAGCCCCAGCATTTT
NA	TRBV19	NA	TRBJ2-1	CASSIGQYNEQFF	TGTGCCAGTAGTATCGGACAATACAATGAGCAGTTCTTC
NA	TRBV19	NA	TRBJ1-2	CASSTTEGYGYTF	TGTGCCAGTAGTACGACAGAAGGGTATGGCTACACCTTC
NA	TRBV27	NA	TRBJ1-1	CASSLSSWSGAFF	TGTGCCAGCAGTTTATCGTCGTGGAGCGGAGCTTTCTTT
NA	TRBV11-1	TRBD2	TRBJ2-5	CASSLTSEYQETQYF	TGTGCCAGCAGCCTGACTAGCGAGTACCAAGAGACCCAGTACTTC
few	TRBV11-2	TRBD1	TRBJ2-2	CASSTDRVNTGELFF	TGTGCCAGCAGCACCGACAGGGTTAACACCGGGGAGCTGTTTTTT
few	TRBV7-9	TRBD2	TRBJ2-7	CASSLALAGGAEQYF	TGTGCCAGCAGCTTAGCTCTAGCGGGAGGTGCCGAGCAGTACTTC
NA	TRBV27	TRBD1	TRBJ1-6	CASSWDRVSPLHF	TGTGCCAGCAGTTGGGACAGGGTCTCACCCCTCCACTTT
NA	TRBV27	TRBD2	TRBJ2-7	CASSPLPPLAENEQYF	TGTGCCAGCAGTCCCCTACCCCCACTAGCGGAAAACGAGCAGTACTTC
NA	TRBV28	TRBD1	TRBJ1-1	CASHPHRGITEAFF	TGTGCCAGCCACCCCCACAGGGGAATCACTGAAGCTTTCTTT
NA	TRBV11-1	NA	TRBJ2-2	CASSSGVAGELFF	TGTGCCAGCAGTTCCGGGGTGGCCGGGGAGCTGTTTTTT
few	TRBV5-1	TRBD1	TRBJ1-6	CASSEQGSGSPLHF	TGCGCCAGCAGCGAACAGGGGTCGGGTTCACCCCTCCACTTT
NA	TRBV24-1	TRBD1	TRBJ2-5	CATSDWAQGTQETQYF	TGTGCCACCAGTGATTGGGCACAGGGGACCCAAGAGACCCAGTACTTC
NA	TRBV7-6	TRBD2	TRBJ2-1	CASSFSGTSLDEQFF	TGTGCCAGCAGCTTTTCCGGGACTAGTCTCGATGAGCAGTTCTTC
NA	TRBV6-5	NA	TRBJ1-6	CASTTAPYNSPLHF	TGTGCCAGCACAACAGCTCCTTATAATTCACCCCTCCACTTT
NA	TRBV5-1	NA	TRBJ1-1	CASSPGSLFGAFF	TGCGCCAGCAGCCCCGGGTCGCTTTTTGGAGCTTTCTTT
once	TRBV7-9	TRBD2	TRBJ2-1	CASSLVGLAVNEQFF	TGTGCCAGCAGCTTAGTTGGCCTAGCGGTAAATGAGCAGTTCTTC
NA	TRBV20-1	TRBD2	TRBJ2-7	CSASFSGGTYEQYF	TGCAGTGCTAGTTTTAGCGGGGGAACCTACGAGCAGTACTTC
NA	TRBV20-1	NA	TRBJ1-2	CSSTDNYGYTF	TGCAGTTCGACAGATAACTATGGCTACACCTTC
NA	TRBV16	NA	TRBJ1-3	CASSQFGTGSGNTIYF	TGTGCCAGCAGCCAATTTGGTACGGGTTCAGGAAACACCATATATTTT
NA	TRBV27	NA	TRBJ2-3	CASSRTGRGTDTQYF	TGTGCCAGCAGTCGGACAGGGAGGGGCACAGATACGCAGTATTTT
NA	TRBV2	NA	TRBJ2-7	CASRRTSYEQYF	TGTGCCAGCAGAAGAACATCTTACGAGCAGTACTTC
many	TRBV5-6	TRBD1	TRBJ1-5	CASSRQGRNQPQHF	TGTGCCAGCAGCCGACAGGGGAGGAATCAGCCCCAGCATTTT
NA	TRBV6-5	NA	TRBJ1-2	CANSREDYGYTF	TGTGCCAACTCCAGGGAGGACTATGGCTACACCTTC
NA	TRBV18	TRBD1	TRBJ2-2	CASSPSQGANTGELFF	TGTGCCAGCTCACCGTCGCAGGGGGCGAACACCGGGGAGCTGTTTTTT
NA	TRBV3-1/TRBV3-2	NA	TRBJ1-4	CASSTRGHNEKLFF	TGTGCCAGCAGCACGCGGGGCCATAATGAAAAACTGTTTTTT
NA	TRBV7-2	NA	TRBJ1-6	CASSSSGGSTLHF	TGTGCCAGCAGTTCAAGCGGGGGTTCGACCCTCCACTTT